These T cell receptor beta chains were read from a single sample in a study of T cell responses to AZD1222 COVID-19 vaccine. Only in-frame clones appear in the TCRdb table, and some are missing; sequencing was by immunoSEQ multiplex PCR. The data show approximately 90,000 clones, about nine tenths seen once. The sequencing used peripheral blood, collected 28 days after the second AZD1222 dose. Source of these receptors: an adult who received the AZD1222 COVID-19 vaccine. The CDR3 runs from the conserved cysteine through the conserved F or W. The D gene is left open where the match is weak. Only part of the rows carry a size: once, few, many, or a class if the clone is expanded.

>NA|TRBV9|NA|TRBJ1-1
CASSLAGSSDTEAFF
TGTGCCAGCAGCCTGGCCGGGAGCTCGGACACTGAAGCTTTCTTT
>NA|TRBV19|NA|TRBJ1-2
CASTQTGTLSSGYTF
TGTGCCAGTACCCAAACCGGGACTCTTTCGTCTGGCTACACCTTC
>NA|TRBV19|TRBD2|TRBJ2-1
CASSIGGGEQFF
TGTGCCAGTAGTATAGGGGGGGGAGAGCAGTTCTTC
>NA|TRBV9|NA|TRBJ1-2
CASRAQGVNYGYTF
TGTGCCAGCAGAGCACAGGGAGTTAACTATGGCTACACCTTC
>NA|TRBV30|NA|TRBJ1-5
CAWRGRGDNQPQHF
TGTGCCTGGCGCGGGCGGGGGGACAATCAGCCCCAGCATTTT
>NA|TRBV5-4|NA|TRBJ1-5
CASSLKDQPQHF
TGTGCCAGCAGCTTGAAGGATCAGCCCCAGCATTTT
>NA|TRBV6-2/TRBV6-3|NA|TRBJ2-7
CASSSSGPRQYF
NA
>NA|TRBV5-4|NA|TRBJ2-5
CASSFLETATQYF
TGTGCCAGCAGCTTTTTGGAGACCGCGACCCAGTACTTC
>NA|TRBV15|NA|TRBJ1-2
CATSRDGGRIREINYGYTF
TGTGCCACCAGCAGAGATGGGGGACGGATTAGAGAAATTAACTATGGCTACACCTTC
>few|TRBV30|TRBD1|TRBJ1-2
CAWSSGQHAGYTF
TGTGCCTGGAGTTCGGGACAGCACGCGGGCTACACCTTC
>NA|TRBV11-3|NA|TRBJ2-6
CASSFPFGSGANVLTF
TGTGCCAGCAGCTTCCCCTTTGGATCTGGGGCCAACGTCCTGACTTTC
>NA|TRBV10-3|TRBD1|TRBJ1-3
CAISEGQASSGNTIYF
TGTGCCATCAGTGAGGGACAGGCGAGCTCTGGAAACACCATATATTTT
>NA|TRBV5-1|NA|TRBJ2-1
CASSLVENEQFF
TGCGCCAGCAGCTTGGTCGAGAATGAGCAGTTCTTC
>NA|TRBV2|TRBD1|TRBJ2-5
CASSGQGIRQLKTQYF
TGTGCCAGCAGTGGACAGGGTATAAGGCAATTGAAGACCCAGTACTTC
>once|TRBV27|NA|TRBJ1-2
CASSLSHFLVDSYTF
TGTGCCAGCAGTTTATCCCACTTCCTAGTCGATAGCTACACCTTC
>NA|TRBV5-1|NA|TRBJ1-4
CASSYGQGREKLFF
TGCGCCAGCAGCTATGGGCAGGGAAGGGAAAAACTGTTTTTT
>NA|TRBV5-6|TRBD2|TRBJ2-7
CASSSTVRRLAVSYEQYF
TGTGCCAGCAGCTCTACTGTACGCCGACTAGCGGTCTCCTACGAGCAGTACTTC
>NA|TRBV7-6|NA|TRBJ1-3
CASSPEPSGNTIYF
TGTGCCAGCAGCCCAGAGCCGTCTGGAAACACCATATATTTT
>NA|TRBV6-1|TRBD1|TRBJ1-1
CASSDPTGNLNTEAFF
TGTGCCAGCAGTGACCCGACAGGGAACCTTAACACTGAAGCTTTCTTT
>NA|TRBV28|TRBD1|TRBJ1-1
CASSFGDRGWANTEAFF
TGTGCCAGCAGTTTTGGGGACAGGGGTTGGGCGAACACTGAAGCTTTCTTT
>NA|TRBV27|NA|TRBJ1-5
CASSLSRAQPQHF
TGTGCCAGCAGTTTAAGCAGGGCTCAGCCCCAGCATTTT
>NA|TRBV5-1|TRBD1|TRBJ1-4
CASTETGTGGTNEKLFF
TGCGCCAGCACTGAGACCGGGACAGGGGGGACTAATGAAAAACTGTTTTTT
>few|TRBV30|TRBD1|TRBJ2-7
CAWSRDRYEQYF
TGTGCCTGGAGTAGGGACAGGTACGAGCAGTACTTC
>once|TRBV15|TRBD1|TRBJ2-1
CATSTFLGGRDEQFF
TGTGCCACCAGCACCTTTCTAGGGGGCCGCGATGAGCAGTTCTTC
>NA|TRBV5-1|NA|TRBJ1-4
CASSPQGEKLFF
TGCGCCAGCTCCCCCCAGGGTGAAAAACTGTTTTTT
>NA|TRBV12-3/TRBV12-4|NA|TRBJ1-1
CASSLVLGAFF
TGTGCCAGCAGTTTAGTCCTTGGAGCTTTCTTT
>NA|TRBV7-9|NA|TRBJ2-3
CASSLPWGGLGTDTQYF
TGTGCCAGCAGCTTACCCTGGGGAGGTCTGGGCACAGATACGCAGTATTTT
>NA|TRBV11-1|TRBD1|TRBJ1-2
CASSLAVQGGYGYTF
TGTGCCAGCAGCTTAGCGGTCCAGGGGGGCTATGGCTACACCTTC
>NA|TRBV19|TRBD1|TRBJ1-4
CASSSRQGKMFF
TGTGCCAGTAGTTCAAGACAGGGGAAAATGTTTTTT
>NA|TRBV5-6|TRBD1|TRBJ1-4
CASSLKPDRGQGYEKLFF
TGTGCCAGCAGCCTAAAACCCGACAGGGGGCAAGGTTATGAAAAACTGTTTTTT
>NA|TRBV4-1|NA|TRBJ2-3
CASSQPWAGTGGTQYF
TGCGCCAGCAGCCAGCCCTGGGCGGGGACCGGGGGTACGCAGTATTTT
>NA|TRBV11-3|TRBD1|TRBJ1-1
CASSLDLGGTGGYIAEAFF
TGTGCCAGCAGCTTAGATTTAGGCGGGACAGGGGGCTATATCGCTGAAGCTTTCTTT
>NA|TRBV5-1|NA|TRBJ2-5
CASSLGLPQETQYF
TGCGCCAGCAGCTTGGGTCTACCTCAAGAGACCCAGTACTTC